This is a list of T cell receptor beta chains from one sample in a study of post-analysis software for immune sequencing data. TCRdb reprocessed the PCR reads via MiXCR and lists one record per CDR3 protein. Here the sample spans roughly 870,000 distinct CDR3 sequences, approximately 53% being singletons. Sequenced sample: blood. The receptor set was obtained from a girl between 10 and 17 years old with multiple sclerosis. Both conserved end residues are part of each CDR3. A D gene is named only where the DNA matches it firmly. Size is stated for part of the rows, as once, few or many counts, or as a class when the clone is expanded.

D gene	V gene	clone size	J gene	CDR3 protein	CDR3 DNA
.	TRBV11-2	.	TRBJ2-1	CASSFLRIGAYNEQFF	TGTGCCAGCAGCTTCCTTCGGATTGGTGCCTACAATGAGCAGTTCTTC
.	TRBV18	.	TRBJ2-7	CASSPRRSGASSYEQYF	TGTGCCAGCTCACCCCGAAGGTCCGGAGCTAGCTCCTACGAGCAGTACTTC
TRBD1	TRBV20-1	.	TRBJ1-2	CSAFDPLTGGRSYTF	TGCAGTGCTTTTGACCCGCTCACAGGGGGCCGGAGCTACACCTTC
.	TRBV5-1	.	TRBJ2-5	CASSLLSTQETQYF	TGCGCCAGCAGCTTGTTGTCCACCCAAGAGACCCAGTACTTC
.	TRBV29-1	.	TRBJ1-2	CSVQTAYGYTF	TGCAGCGTCCAGACAGCCTATGGCTACACCTTC
.	TRBV7-9	.	TRBJ1-1	CASSHLLGNTEAFF	TGTGCCAGCAGCCACCTTTTGGGGAACACTGAAGCTTTCTTT
.	TRBV7-3	.	TRBJ2-5	CASSLTLNSETQYF	TGTGCCAGCAGCTTAACTCTTAATTCGGAGACCCAGTACTTC
.	TRBV2	.	TRBJ2-7	CASSEALRASSYEQYF	TGTGCCAGCAGTGAAGCGCTTCGGGCAAGCTCCTACGAGCAGTACTTC
.	TRBV12-3/TRBV12-4	.	TRBJ1-6	CASSPSLGDPHF	TGTGCCAGCAGTCCCAGTTTGGGAGACCCCCACTTT
.	TRBV10-3	.	TRBJ2-3	CAISESAATDTQYF	TGTGCCATCAGTGAGTCTGCGGCCACAGATACGCAGTATTTT
TRBD2	TRBV29-1	few	TRBJ2-3	CGAGSGRAGDTQYF	TGCGGCGCAGGTAGCGGGAGGGCCGGGGATACGCAGTATTTT
.	TRBV29-1	few	TRBJ2-4	CSVGRLAKNIQYF	TGCAGCGTTGGGCGGTTAGCCAAAAACATTCAGTACTTC
TRBD2	TRBV6-5	.	TRBJ2-1	CASSPPTSGPYNEQFF	TGTGCCAGCAGTCCACCGACTAGCGGGCCTTACAATGAGCAGTTCTTC
TRBD2	TRBV28	.	TRBJ2-3	CASSLAGGGLDTQYF	TGCGCCAGCAGTTTAGCGGGAGGAGGTCTCGATACGCAGTATTTT
TRBD1	TRBV6-6	.	TRBJ1-1	CASSTQGGPTEAFF	TGTGCCAGCAGTACCCAGGGGGGGCCTACTGAAGCTTTCTTT
.	TRBV5-1	few	TRBJ2-1	CASSLAGGGPNEQFF	TGCGCCAGCAGCTTGGCAGGGGGAGGTCCAAATGAGCAGTTCTTC
.	TRBV29-1	.	TRBJ2-1	CSVMKEGGSSYNEQFF	TGCAGCGTTATGAAGGAGGGGGGCTCTTCTTACAATGAGCAGTTCTTC
TRBD1	TRBV10-3	.	TRBJ2-7	CAISEATGAISYEQYF	TGTGCCATCAGTGAGGCCACAGGGGCAATATCCTACGAGCAGTACTTC
.	TRBV5-1	.	TRBJ1-2	CASSSATGSGNGYTF	TGCGCCAGCAGCTCCGCCACCGGGTCCGGCAATGGCTACACCTTC
TRBD2	TRBV2	.	TRBJ2-1	CASRAGTTYNEQFF	TGTGCCAGCAGGGCCGGGACTACTTACAATGAGCAGTTCTTC